Listed below are T cell receptor beta chains from one sample, sequenced in a study of blood T cell repertoires in COVID-19. Repertoires were generated with immunoSEQ multiplex PCR, while TCRdb's copy carries only in-frame clones and drops some. The sample includes about 350,000 clones, 80% to 90% seen only once; the top ten take over 6%. The sample comprised peripheral blood. Receptor source: a woman in her fifties or sixties with COVID-19, enrolled during active disease. CDR3s include the opening cysteine and the closing phenylalanine or tryptophan. D genes are given only for firm matches.

v_gene: TRBV10-3
j_gene: TRBJ1-1
d_gene: NA
CDR3aa: CAITSPGRSGTEAFF

v_gene: TRBV20-1
j_gene: TRBJ2-7
d_gene: NA
CDR3aa: CSADLALEQYF

v_gene: TRBV15
j_gene: TRBJ1-1
d_gene: NA
CDR3aa: CATSRDYRGTNTEAFF

v_gene: TRBV5-6
j_gene: TRBJ1-4
d_gene: TRBD1
CDR3aa: CASTSTGVREKLFF

v_gene: TRBV11-2
j_gene: TRBJ2-3
d_gene: NA
CDR3aa: CASSLEGRGRDTQYF

v_gene: TRBV27
j_gene: TRBJ2-2
d_gene: TRBD1
CDR3aa: CASSFFSLTGGAGELFF

v_gene: TRBV7-2
j_gene: TRBJ2-5
d_gene: NA
CDR3aa: CASSHRTGKTQYF

v_gene: TRBV12-3/TRBV12-4
j_gene: TRBJ2-4
d_gene: NA
CDR3aa: CASSPHPGIQYF

v_gene: TRBV27
j_gene: TRBJ1-5
d_gene: TRBD1
CDR3aa: CASSPGTGYSNQPQHF

v_gene: TRBV5-1
j_gene: TRBJ2-1
d_gene: NA
CDR3aa: CASSLGPSVKVSPYNEQFF

v_gene: TRBV2
j_gene: TRBJ2-7
d_gene: TRBD1
CDR3aa: CASSEVIGQGGYEQYF

v_gene: TRBV19
j_gene: TRBJ2-3
d_gene: NA
CDR3aa: CASSIEVQGQQYF

v_gene: TRBV24-1
j_gene: TRBJ2-3
d_gene: TRBD2
CDR3aa: CATSRGLARSTDTQYF

v_gene: TRBV7-9
j_gene: TRBJ2-1
d_gene: TRBD2
CDR3aa: CASSPTGLARFNEQFF

v_gene: TRBV6-2/TRBV6-3
j_gene: TRBJ2-2
d_gene: NA
CDR3aa: CASSYAGQNTGELFF

v_gene: TRBV3-1/TRBV3-2
j_gene: TRBJ2-7
d_gene: NA
CDR3aa: CASSQGLPSGSYEQYF

v_gene: TRBV4-3
j_gene: TRBJ2-7
d_gene: TRBD2
CDR3aa: CASSQGGAGGIYEQYF

v_gene: TRBV11-3
j_gene: TRBJ2-5
d_gene: TRBD1
CDR3aa: CASSPGQGAMETQYF

v_gene: TRBV30
j_gene: TRBJ2-5
d_gene: NA
CDR3aa: CAWNREETQYF

v_gene: TRBV19
j_gene: TRBJ2-7
d_gene: TRBD2
CDR3aa: CASSILAGGKYEQYF